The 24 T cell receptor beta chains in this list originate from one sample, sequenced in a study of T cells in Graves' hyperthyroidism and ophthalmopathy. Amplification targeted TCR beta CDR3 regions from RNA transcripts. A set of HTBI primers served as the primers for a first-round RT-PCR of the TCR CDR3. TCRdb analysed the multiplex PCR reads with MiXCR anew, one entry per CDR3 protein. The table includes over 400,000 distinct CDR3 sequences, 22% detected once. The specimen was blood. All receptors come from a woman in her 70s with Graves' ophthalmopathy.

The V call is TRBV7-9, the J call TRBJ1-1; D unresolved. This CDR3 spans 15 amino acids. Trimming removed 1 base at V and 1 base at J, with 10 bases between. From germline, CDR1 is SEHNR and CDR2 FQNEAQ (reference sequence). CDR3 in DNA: TGTGCCAGCAGCTTAGGGCGGGCTGGGAACACTGAAGCTTTCTTT. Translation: CASSLGRAGNTEAFF.

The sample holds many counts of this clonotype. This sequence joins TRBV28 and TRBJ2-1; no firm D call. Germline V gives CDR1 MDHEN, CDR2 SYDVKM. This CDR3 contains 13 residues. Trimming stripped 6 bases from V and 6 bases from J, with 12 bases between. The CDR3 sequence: CASSPPFINEQFF. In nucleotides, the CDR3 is TGTGCCAGCAGCCCCCCTTTCATCAATGAGCAGTTCTTC.

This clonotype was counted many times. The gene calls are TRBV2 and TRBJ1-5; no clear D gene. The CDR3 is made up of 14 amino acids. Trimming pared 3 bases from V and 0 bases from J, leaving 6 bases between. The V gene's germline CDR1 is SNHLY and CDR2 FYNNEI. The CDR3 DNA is TGTGCCAGCAGTGAGGGGTATAGCAATCAGCCCCAGCATTTT. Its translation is CASSEGYSNQPQHF.

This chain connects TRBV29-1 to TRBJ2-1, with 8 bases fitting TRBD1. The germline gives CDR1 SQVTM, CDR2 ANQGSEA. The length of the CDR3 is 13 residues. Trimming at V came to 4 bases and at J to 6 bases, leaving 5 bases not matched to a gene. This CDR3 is CSVAQGAGNEQFF. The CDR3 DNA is TGCAGCGTTGCCCAGGGGGCCGGCAATGAGCAGTTCTTC.

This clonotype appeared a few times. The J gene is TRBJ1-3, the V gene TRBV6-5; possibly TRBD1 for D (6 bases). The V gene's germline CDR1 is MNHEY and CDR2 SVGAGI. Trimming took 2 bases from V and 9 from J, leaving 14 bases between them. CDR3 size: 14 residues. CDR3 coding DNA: TGTGCCAGCAGTTACGGGACAACGGAAGGCACCATATATTTT. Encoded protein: CASSYGTTEGTIYF.

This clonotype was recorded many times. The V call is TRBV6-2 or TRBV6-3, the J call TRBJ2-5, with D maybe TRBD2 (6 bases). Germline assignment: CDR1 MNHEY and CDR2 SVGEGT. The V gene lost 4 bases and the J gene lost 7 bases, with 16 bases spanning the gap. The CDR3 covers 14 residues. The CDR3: CASSSGTVVRTQYF. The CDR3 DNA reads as TGTGCCAGCAGTTCCGGGACTGTCGTTAGGACCCAGTACTTC.

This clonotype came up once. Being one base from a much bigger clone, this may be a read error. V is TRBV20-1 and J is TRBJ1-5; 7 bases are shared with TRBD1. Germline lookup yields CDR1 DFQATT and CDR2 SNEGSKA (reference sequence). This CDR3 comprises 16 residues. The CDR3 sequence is CSASPTGVASNQPRHF. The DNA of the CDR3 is TGCAGTGCTAGCCCCACAGGGGTGGCGAGCAATCAGCCCCGGCATTTT.

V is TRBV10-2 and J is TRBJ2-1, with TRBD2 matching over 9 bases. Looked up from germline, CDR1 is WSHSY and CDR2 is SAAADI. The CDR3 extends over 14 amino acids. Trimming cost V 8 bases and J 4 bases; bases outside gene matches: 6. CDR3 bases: TGCGCCAGCGGAAAAGCGGGAGGTTACAATGAGCAGTTCTTC. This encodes CASGKAGGYNEQFF.

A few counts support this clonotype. CDR3: CSGSTSGRADTQYF. The CDR3 DNA reads as TGCAGTGGTTCGACTAGCGGGAGGGCGGATACGCAGTATTTT. V and J are TRBV20-1 and TRBJ2-3, with TRBD2 identical over 14 bases. Germline V gene lookup returns CDR1 DFQATT and CDR2 SNEGSKA (reference sequence). J gave up 6 bases and V 7 bases, and 6 bases lay outside the gene matches. The CDR3 consists of 14 residues.

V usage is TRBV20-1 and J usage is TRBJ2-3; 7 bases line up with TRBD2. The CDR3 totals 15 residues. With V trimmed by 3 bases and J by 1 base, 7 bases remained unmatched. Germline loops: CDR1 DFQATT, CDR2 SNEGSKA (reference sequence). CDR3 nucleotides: TGCAGTGCTAGGAATGGACTAGACGGCACAGATACGCAGTATTTT. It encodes CSARNGLDGTDTQYF.

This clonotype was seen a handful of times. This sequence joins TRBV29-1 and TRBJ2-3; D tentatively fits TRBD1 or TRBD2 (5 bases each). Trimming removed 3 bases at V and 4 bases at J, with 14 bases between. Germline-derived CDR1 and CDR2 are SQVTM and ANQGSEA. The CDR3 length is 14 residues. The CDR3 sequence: CSVDSGAPADTQYF. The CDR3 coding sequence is TGCAGCGTTGACTCCGGGGCGCCAGCAGATACGCAGTATTTT.

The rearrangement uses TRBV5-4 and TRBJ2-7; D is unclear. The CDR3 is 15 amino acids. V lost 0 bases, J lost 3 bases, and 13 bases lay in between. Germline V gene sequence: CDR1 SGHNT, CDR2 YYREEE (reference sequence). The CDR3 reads CASSLEPIIGYEQYF. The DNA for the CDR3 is TGTGCCAGCAGCTTGGAACCTATAATAGGCTACGAGCAGTACTTC. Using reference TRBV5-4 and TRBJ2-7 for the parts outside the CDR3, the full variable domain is ETGVTQSPTHLIKTRGQQVTLRCSSQSGHNTVSWYQQALGQGPQFIFQYYREEENGRGNFPPRFSGLQFPNYSSELNVNALELDDSALYLCASSLEPIIGYEQYFGPGTRLTVT.

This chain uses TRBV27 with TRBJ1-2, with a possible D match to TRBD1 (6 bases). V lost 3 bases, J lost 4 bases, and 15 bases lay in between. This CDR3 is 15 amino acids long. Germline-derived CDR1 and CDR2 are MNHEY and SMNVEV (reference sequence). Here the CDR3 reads CASSFRARGGYGYTF. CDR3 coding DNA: TGTGCCAGCAGTTTTCGCGCCAGGGGCGGCTATGGCTACACCTTC.

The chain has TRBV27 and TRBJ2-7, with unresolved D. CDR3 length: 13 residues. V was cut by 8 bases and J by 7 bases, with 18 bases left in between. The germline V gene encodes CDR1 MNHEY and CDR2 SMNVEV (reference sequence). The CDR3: CASGLNIDGEQYF. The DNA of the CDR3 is TGTGCCAGCGGCCTCAACATTGATGGTGAGCAGTACTTC.

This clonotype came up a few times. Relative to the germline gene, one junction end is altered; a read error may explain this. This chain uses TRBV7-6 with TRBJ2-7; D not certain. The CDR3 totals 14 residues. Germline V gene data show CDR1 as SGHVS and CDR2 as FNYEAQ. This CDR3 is CASSQDRRSTEQYF. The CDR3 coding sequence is TGCGCCAGCAGCCAAGATCGCAGGAGCACCGAGCAGTACTTC.

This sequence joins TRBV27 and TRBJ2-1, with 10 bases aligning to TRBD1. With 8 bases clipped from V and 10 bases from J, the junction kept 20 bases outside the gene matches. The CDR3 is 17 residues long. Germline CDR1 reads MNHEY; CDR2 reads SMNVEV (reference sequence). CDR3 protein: CASLRFGTGEFAVEQFF. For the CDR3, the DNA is TGTGCCAGCTTGAGGTTCGGGACAGGGGAATTCGCCGTCGAGCAGTTCTTC.

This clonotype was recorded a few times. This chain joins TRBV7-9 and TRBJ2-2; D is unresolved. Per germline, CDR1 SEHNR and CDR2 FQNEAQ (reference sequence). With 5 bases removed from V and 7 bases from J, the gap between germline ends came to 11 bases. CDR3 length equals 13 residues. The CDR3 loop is CASSPRTLGELFF. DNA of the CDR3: TGTGCCAGCAGCCCCCGAACCCTCGGGGAGCTGTTTTTT.

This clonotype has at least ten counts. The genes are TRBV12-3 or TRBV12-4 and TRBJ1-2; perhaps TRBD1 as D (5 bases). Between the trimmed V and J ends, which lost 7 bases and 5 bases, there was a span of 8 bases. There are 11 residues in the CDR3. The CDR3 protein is CASTPGYGYTF. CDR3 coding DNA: TGTGCCAGCACCCCAGGGTATGGCTACACCTTC.

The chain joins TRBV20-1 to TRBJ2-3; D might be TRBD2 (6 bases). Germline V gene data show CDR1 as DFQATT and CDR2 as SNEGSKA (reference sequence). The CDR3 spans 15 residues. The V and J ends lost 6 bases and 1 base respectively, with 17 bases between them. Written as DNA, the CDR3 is TGCAGTGCCGAACAGACTAGGTTTGGCACAGATACGCAGTATTTT. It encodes CSAEQTRFGTDTQYF.

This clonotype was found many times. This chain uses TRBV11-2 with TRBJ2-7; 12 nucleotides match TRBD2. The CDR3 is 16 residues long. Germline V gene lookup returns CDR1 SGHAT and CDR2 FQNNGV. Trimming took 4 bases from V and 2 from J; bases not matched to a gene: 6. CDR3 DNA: TGTGCCAGCAGCTGGGGCTGGACTAGCGGGACCTACGAGCAGTACTTC. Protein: CASSWGWTSGTYEQYF.

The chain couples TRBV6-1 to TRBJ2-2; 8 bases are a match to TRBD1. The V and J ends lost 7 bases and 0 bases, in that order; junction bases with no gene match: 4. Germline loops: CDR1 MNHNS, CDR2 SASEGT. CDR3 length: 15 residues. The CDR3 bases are TGTGCCAGCAACGGACAGGGTCCGAACACCGGGGAGCTGTTTTTT. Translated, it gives CASNGQGPNTGELFF.

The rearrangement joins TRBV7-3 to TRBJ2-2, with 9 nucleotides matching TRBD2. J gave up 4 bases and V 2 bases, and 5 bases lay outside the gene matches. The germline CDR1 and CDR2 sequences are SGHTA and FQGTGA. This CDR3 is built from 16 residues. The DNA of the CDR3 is TGTGCCAGCAGCTTAGCGGGAGGGCTAGGCACCGGGGAGCTGTTTTTT. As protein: CASSLAGGLGTGELFF.

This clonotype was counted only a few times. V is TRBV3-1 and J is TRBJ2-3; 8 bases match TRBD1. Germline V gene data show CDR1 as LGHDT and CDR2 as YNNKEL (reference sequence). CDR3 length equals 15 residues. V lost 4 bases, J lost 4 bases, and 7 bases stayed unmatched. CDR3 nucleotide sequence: TGTGCCAGCAGCCCGCAGGGGGCGCCCCCAGATACGCAGTATTTT. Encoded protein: CASSPQGAPPDTQYF.

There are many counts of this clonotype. The CDR3 spells CASSVLGQGAGEAFF. CDR3 nucleotide sequence: TGTGCCAGCAGTGTTTTGGGACAGGGGGCTGGGGAAGCTTTCTTT. The chain recombines TRBV2 with TRBJ1-1; 12 bases match TRBD1. CDR3 length: 15 amino acids. Unmatched junction bases numbered 8, after V lost 4 bases and J lost 8 bases. Germline CDR1 and CDR2: SNHLY and FYNNEI.